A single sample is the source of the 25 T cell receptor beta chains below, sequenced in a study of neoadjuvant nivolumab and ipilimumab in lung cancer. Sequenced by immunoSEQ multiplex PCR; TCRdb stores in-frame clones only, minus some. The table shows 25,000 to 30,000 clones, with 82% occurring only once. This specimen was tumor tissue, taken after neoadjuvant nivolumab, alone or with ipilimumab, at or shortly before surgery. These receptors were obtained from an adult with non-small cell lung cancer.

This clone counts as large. The CDR3 sequence is CASRTRDRGNQPQHF. The CDR3, as DNA: TGTGCCAGCAGGACCCGGGACAGGGGTAATCAGCCCCAGCATTTT. The chain recombines TRBV6-1 with TRBJ1-5, with 10 bases fitting TRBD1. There are 15 residues in the CDR3. Trimming removed 6 bases from V and 4 bases from J; junction bases left unmatched: 6. Germline V gene lookup returns CDR1 MNHNS and CDR2 SASEGT.

CDR3 coding DNA: TGTGCCAGCAGGATCGGGGTAGCGGGAGGGGTTCAGTACTTC. It yields the protein CASRIGVAGGVQYF. The rearrangement uses TRBV25-1 and TRBJ2-7; 11 nucleotides align to TRBD2. The trim removed 6 bases at V and 10 bases at J, leaving 11 bases unmatched. This CDR3 comprises 14 residues. Germline V gene lookup returns CDR1 MGHDK and CDR2 SYGVNS.

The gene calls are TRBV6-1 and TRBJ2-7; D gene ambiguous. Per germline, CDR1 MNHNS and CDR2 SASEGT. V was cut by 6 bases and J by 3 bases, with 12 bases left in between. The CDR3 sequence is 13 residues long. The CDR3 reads CASSRDTFYEQYF. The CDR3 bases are TGTGCCAGCAGCCGTGACACGTTCTACGAGCAGTACTTC.

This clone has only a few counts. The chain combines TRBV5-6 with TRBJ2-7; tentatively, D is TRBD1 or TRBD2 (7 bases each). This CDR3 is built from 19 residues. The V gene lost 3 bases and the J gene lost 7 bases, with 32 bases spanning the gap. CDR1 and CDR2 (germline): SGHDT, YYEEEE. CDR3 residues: CASSSRGPRASGSLLEQYF. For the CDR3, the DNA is TGTGCCAGCAGCTCTAGGGGGCCCAGGGCTAGCGGTTCTCTCCTGGAGCAGTACTTC. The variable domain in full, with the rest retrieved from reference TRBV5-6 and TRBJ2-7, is DAGVTQSPTHLIKTRGQQVTLRCSPKSGHDTVSWYQQALGQGPQFIFQYYEEEERQRGNFPDRFSGHQFPNYSSELNVNALLLGDSALYLCASSSRGPRASGSLLEQYFGPGTRLTVT.

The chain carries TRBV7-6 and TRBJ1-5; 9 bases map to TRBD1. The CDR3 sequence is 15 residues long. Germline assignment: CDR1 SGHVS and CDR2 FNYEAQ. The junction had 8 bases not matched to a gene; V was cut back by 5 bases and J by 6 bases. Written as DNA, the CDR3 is TGTGCCAGCAGCCGCTTATTGGGACAGGGTCAGCCCCAGCATTTT. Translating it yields CASSRLLGQGQPQHF.

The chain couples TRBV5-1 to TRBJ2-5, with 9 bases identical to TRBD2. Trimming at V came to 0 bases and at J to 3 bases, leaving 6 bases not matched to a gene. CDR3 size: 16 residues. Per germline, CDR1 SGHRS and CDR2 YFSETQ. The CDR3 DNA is TGCGCCAGCAGCTTGGCCGAGGCGGGAGGGAAAGAGACCCAGTACTTC. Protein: CASSLAEAGGKETQYF.

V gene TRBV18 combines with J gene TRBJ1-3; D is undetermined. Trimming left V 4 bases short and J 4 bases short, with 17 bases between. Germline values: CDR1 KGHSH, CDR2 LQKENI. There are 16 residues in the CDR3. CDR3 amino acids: CASSRMTEPAGNTIYF. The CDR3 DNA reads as TGTGCCAGCTCACGAATGACGGAGCCCGCGGGAAACACCATATATTTT. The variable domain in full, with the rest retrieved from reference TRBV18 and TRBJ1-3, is NAGVMQNPRHLVRRRGQEARLRCSPMKGHSHVYWYRQLPEEGLKFMVYLQKENIIDESGMPKERFSAEFPKEGPSILRIQQVVRGDSAAYFCASSRMTEPAGNTIYFGEGSWLTVV.

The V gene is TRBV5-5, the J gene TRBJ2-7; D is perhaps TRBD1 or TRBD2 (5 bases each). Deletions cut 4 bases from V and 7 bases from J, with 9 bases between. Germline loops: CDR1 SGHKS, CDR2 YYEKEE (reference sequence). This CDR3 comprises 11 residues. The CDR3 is CASSRGGEQYF. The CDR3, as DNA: TGTGCCAGCAGCCGGGGCGGGGAGCAGTACTTC.

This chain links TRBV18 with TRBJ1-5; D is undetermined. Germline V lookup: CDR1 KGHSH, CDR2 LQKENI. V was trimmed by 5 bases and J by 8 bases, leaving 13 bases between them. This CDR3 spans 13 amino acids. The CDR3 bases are TGTGCCAGCTCATTCTCGGACGGAGAGCCCCAGCATTTT. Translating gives CASSFSDGEPQHF. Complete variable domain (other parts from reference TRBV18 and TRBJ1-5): NAGVMQNPRHLVRRRGQEARLRCSPMKGHSHVYWYRQLPEEGLKFMVYLQKENIIDESGMPKERFSAEFPKEGPSILRIQQVVRGDSAAYFCASSFSDGEPQHFGDGTRLSIL.

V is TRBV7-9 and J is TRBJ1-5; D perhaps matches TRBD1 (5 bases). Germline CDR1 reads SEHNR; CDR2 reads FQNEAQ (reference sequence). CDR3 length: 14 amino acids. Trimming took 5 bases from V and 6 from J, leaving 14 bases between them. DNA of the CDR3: TGTGCCAGCAGCCAGGGCGGCGTTGGTCAGCCCCAGCATTTT. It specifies CASSQGGVGQPQHF. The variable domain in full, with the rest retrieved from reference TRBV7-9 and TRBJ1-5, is DTGVSQNPRHKITKRGQNVTFRCDPISEHNRLYWYRQTLGQGPEFLTYFQNEAQLEKSRLLSDRFSAERPKGSFSTLEIQRTEQGDSAMYLCASSQGGVGQPQHFGDGTRLSIL.

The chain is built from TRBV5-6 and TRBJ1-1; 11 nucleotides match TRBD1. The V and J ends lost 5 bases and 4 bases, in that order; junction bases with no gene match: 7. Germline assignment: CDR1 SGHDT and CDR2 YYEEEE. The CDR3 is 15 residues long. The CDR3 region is CASRRGQGGITEAFF. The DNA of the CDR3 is TGTGCCAGCAGAAGGGGACAGGGGGGTATCACTGAAGCTTTCTTT.

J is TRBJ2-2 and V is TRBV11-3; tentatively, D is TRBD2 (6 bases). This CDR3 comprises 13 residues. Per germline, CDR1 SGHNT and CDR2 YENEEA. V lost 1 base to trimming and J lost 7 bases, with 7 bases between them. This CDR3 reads CASSLGGVGELFF. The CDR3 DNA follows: TGTGCCAGCAGCTTAGGCGGGGTCGGGGAGCTGTTTTTT.

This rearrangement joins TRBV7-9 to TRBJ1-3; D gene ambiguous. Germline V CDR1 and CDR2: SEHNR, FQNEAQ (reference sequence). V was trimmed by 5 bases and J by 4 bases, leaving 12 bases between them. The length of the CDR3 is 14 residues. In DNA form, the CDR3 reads TGTGCCAGCAGCCACCGTTCAGGCGGAAACACCATATATTTT. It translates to CASSHRSGGNTIYF.

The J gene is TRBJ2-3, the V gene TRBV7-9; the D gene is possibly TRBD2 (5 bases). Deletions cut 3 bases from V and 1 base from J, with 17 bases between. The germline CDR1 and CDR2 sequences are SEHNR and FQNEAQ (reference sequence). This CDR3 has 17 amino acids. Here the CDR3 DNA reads TGTGCCAGCAGCTTGGCAGGATCCATCGGGGGCACAGATACGCAGTATTTT. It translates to CASSLAGSIGGTDTQYF.

The CDR3 loop reads CASTRSGGSNYGYTF. As DNA, the CDR3 is TGTGCCAGCACTCGGAGTGGTGGATCCAACTATGGCTACACCTTC. The chain is built from TRBV5-5 and TRBJ1-2; the D is unclear. The CDR3 has 15 amino acids. The germline CDR1 and CDR2 sequences are SGHKS and YYEKEE (reference sequence). Deletions cut 6 bases from V and 2 bases from J, with 17 bases between.

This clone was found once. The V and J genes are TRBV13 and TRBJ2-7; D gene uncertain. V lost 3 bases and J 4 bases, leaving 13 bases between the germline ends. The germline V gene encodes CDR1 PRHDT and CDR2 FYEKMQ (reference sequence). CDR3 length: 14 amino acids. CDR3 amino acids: CASSFRTKPYEQYF. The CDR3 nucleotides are TGTGCCAGCAGCTTTCGTACAAAACCTTACGAGCAGTACTTC. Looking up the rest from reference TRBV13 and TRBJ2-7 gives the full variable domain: AAGVIQSPRHLIKEKRETATLKCYPIPRHDTVYWYQQGPGQDPQFLISFYEKMQSDKGSIPDRFSAQQFSDYHSELNMSSLELGDSALYFCASSFRTKPYEQYFGPGTRLTVT.

CDR3 DNA: TGTGCCAGCAGCCAGGGACTAGCGTTGAACACCGGGGAGCTGTTTTTT. This sequence encodes CASSQGLALNTGELFF. The chain combines TRBV5-4 with TRBJ2-2, with 10 nucleotides matching TRBD2. The V gene's germline CDR1 is SGHNT and CDR2 YYREEE (reference sequence). V was clipped by 4 bases and J by 1 base; unmatched bases: 4. The CDR3 spans 16 residues.

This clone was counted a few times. In nucleotides, the CDR3 is TGCAGCGTGGCGGGGGGCAACCAAGAGACCCAGTACTTC. This encodes CSVAGGNQETQYF. V gene TRBV29-1 combines with J gene TRBJ2-5; 8 bases are a match to TRBD2. V was clipped by 6 bases and J by 0 bases; unmatched bases: 3. The CDR3 is made up of 13 amino acids. Germline CDR1 is SQVTM and CDR2 is ANQGSEA. The whole variable domain, filled in from reference TRBV29-1 and TRBJ2-5, reads SAVISQKPSRDICQRGTSLTIQCQVDSQVTMMFWYRQQPGQSLTLIATANQGSEATYESGFVIDKFPISRPNLTFSTLTVSNMSPEDSSIYLCSVAGGNQETQYFGPGTRLLVL.

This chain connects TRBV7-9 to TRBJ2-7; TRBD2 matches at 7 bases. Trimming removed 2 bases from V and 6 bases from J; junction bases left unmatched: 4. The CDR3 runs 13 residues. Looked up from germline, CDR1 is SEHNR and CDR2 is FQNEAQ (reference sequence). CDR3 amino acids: CASSLPGGGEQYF. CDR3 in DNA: TGTGCCAGCAGCTTACCGGGCGGGGGCGAGCAGTACTTC. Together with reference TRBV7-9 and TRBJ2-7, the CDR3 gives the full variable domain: DTGVSQNPRHKITKRGQNVTFRCDPISEHNRLYWYRQTLGQGPEFLTYFQNEAQLEKSRLLSDRFSAERPKGSFSTLEIQRTEQGDSAMYLCASSLPGGGEQYFGPGTRLTVT.

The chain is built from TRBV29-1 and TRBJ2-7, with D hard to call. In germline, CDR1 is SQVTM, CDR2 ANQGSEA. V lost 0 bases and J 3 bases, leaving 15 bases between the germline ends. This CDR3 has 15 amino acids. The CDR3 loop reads CSVEDLELLGYEQYF. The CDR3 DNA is TGCAGCGTTGAAGATCTTGAACTCCTTGGCTACGAGCAGTACTTC.

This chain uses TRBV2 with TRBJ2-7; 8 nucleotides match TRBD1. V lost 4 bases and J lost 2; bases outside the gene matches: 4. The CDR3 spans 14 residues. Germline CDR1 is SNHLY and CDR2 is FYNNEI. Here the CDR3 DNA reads TGTGCCAGCAGTGCAACAGGGGGAACCTACGAGCAGTACTTC. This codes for CASSATGGTYEQYF.

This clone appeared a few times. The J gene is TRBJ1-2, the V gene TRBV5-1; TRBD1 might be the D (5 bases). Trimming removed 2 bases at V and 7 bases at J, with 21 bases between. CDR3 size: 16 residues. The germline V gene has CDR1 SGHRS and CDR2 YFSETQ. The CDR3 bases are TGCGCCAGCAGCTTTAACGGGGGTGACTCTACTGGTGGCTACACCTTC. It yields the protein CASSFNGGDSTGGYTF.

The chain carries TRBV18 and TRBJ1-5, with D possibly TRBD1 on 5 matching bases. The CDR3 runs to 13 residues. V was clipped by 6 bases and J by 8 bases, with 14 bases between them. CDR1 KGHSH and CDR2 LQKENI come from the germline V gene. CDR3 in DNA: TGTGCCAGCTCCAGGGACTCCGGGGAGCCCCAGCATTTT. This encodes CASSRDSGEPQHF.

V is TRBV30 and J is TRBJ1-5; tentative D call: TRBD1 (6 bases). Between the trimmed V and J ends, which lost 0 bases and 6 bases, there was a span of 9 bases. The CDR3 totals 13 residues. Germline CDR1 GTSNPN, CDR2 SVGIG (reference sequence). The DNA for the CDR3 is TGTGCCTGGAGTGTTCGGGGGCTTCAGCCCCAGCATTTT. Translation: CAWSVRGLQPQHF.

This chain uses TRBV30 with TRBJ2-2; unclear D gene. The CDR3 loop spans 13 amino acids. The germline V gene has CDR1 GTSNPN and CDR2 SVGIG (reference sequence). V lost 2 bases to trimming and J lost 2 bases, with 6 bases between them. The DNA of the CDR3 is TGTGCCTGGAGTAGGCTCAACACCGGGGAGCTGTTTTTT. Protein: CAWSRLNTGELFF.